This TCR beta chain was profiled in a study of blood T cell repertoires in COVID-19. The protocol was immunoSEQ multiplex PCR, while the TCRdb copy is restricted to in-frame clones and leaves out a portion. The data show approximately 130,000 clones, 80% to 85% seen once. Cohort allocation depended upon clinical history that participants reported. Donors in Cohort 3 who had recovered were those with two negative PCRs, healthcare professional clearance, or resolution of their symptoms. This clone occurred a few times. This clonotype was obtained from a man aged 30 to 45 who had recovered from COVID-19. Source material: PBMCs or T cells enriched from blood (not recorded which).

The CDR3 nucleotides are TGCAGCGTGCCGGGACAGGGGGGTGAAAAACTGTTTTTT. It codes for CSVPGQGGEKLFF. The genes are TRBV29-1 and TRBJ1-4, with 11 bases that match TRBD1. Germline CDR1 and CDR2: SQVTM and ANQGSEA. The junction had 4 bases not matched to a gene; V was cut back by 6 bases and J by 7 bases. This CDR3 comprises 13 residues.